A single T cell receptor (beta chain) is shown here with its context. Germline CDR1 reads MDHEN; CDR2 reads SYDVKM. The V end was cut by 5 bases, the J end by 3 bases, with 13 bases between. CDR3 length equals 14 residues. These data belong to a study of blood T cell repertoires in COVID-19. Overall study: Specimens from acute and convalescent COVID-19 originated in the United States, Italy and Spain.

Using immunoSEQ multiplex PCR, the repertoire was profiled, and TCRdb retains in-frame clones only, with some absent. The sample records 100,000 to 150,000 clones, about 83% being singletons. Study members were between about 18 and 95 years old and lived in about two dozen US regions. Symptom resolution, clearance, or two negative PCRs marked the recovered donors of Cohort 3. The clonotype originates from a woman aged 30 to 39 who had recovered from COVID-19. The sequenced material came from PBMCs or T cells enriched from blood (not recorded which). The rearrangement joins TRBV28 to TRBJ1-1; D is unclear. CDR3 coding DNA: TGTGCCAGCAGTGGAGTGGCCCTTGACACTGAAGCTTTCTTT. It encodes CASSGVALDTEAFF.